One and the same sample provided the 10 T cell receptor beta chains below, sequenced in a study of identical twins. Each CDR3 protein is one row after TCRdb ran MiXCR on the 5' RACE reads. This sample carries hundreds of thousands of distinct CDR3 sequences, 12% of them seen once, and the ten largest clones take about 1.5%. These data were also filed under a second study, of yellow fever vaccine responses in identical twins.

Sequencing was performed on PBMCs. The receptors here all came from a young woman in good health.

The DNA for the CDR3 is TGTGCCAGCAGTTTGGTCGTAGCTAACTATGGCTACACCTTC. It specifies CASSLVVANYGYTF. V and J are TRBV6-5 and TRBJ1-2; D remains unclear. V shed 4 bases and J shed 0 bases, with 9 bases lying between them. CDR1 and CDR2 (germline): MNHEY, SVGAGI. The CDR3 sequence is 14 residues long.

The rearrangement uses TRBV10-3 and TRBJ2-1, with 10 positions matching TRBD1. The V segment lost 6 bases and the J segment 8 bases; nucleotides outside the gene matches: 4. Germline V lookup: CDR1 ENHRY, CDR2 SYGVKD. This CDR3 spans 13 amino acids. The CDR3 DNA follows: TGTGCCATCAGGGACAGGGGGAGGGATGAGCAGTTCTTC. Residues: CAIRDRGRDEQFF.

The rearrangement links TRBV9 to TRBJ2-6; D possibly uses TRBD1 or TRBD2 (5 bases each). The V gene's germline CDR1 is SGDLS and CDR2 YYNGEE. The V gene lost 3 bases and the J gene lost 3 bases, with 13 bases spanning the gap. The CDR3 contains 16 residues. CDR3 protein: CASSEGNRGGANVLTF. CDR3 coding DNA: TGTGCCAGCAGCGAGGGGAATCGGGGTGGGGCCAACGTCCTGACTTTC.

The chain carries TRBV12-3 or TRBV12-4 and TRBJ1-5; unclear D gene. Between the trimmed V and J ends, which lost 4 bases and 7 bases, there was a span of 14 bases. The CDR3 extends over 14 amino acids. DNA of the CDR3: TGTGCCAGCAGTTCGCTCGCCCTGGGACAGCCCCAGCATTTT. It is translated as CASSSLALGQPQHF.

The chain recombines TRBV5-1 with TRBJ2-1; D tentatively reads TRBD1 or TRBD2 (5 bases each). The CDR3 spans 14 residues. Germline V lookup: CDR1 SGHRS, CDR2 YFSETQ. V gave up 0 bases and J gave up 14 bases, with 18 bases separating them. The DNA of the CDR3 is TGCGCCAGCAGCTTGGAGGGGACCCCCTCCGGGGAGTTCTTC. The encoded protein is CASSLEGTPSGEFF. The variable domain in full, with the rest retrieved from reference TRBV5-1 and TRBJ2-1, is KAGVTQTPRYLIKTRGQQVTLSCSPISGHRSVSWYQQTPGQGLQFLFEYFSETQRNKGNFPGRFSGRQFSNSRSEMNVSTLELGDSALYLCASSLEGTPSGEFFGPGTRLTVL.

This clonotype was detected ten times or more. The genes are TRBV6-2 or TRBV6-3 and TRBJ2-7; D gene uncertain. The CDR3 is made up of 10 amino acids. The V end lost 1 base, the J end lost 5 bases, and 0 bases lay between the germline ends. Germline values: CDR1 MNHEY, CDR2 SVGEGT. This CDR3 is CASSYYEQYF. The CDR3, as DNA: TGTGCCAGCAGTTACTACGAGCAGTACTTC.

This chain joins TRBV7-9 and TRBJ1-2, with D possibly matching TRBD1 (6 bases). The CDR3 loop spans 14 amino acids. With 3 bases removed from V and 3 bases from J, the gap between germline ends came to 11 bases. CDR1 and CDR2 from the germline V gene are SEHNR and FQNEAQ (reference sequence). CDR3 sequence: CASSLAQGDYGYTF. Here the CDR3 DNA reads TGTGCCAGCAGCTTGGCACAGGGTGACTATGGCTACACCTTC.

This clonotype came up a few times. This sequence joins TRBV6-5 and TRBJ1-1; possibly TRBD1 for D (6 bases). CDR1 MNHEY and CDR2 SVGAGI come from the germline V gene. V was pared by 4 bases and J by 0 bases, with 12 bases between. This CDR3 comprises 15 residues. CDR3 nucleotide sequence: TGTGCCAGCAGTTCCAGGGGACCCATGAACACTGAAGCTTTCTTT. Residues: CASSSRGPMNTEAFF.

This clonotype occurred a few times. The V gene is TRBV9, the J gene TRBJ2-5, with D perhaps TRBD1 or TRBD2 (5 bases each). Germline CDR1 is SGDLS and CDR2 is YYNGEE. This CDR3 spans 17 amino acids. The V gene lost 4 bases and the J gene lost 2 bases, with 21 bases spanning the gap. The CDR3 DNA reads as TGTGCCAGCAGCCCCCAAGGAGGCGAGGGGAAACAAGAGACCCAGTACTTC. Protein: CASSPQGGEGKQETQYF.

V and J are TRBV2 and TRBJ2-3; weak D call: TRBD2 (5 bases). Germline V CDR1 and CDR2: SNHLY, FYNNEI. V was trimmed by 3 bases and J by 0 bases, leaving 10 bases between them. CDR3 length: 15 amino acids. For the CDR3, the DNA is TGTGCCAGCAGTGATCTTCGAGGGAGCACAGATACGCAGTATTTT. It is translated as CASSDLRGSTDTQYF.